This is a list of T cell receptor beta chains from one sample in a study of monozygotic twins with inflammatory bowel disease. From its re-call of the 5' RACE reads, TCRdb lists each CDR3 protein once, without DNA. This sample's table reports 150,000 to 200,000 distinct CDR3 sequences. Input material: blood. These receptors all come from a human donor with ulcerative colitis or Crohn's disease, or a healthy co-twin of an affected twin (not recorded which). The CDR3 runs from the conserved cysteine through the conserved F or W.

CDR3: CSVRADFSTGELFF
J: TRBJ2-2
V: TRBV29-1

CDR3: CASSYSGAPYEQYF
J: TRBJ2-7
V: TRBV12-3/TRBV12-4

CDR3: CASSFLGTGNTIYF
J: TRBJ1-3
V: TRBV5-1

CDR3: CASSGRSSGTGGTDTQYF
J: TRBJ2-3
V: TRBV9

CDR3: CASSRPSNEQFF
J: TRBJ2-1
V: TRBV5-1

CDR3: CSARVRVTGELFF
J: TRBJ2-2
V: TRBV20-1

CDR3: CASSVAPGQGEYEQYF
J: TRBJ2-7
V: TRBV9

CDR3: CASKRAPAANTGELFF
J: TRBJ2-2
V: TRBV2

CDR3: CASSSDLSLDLLYNEQFF
J: TRBJ2-1
V: TRBV5-6

CDR3: CASSLVFSYEQYF
J: TRBJ2-7
V: TRBV7-9

CDR3: CASSPDVNNEQFF
J: TRBJ2-1
V: TRBV5-1

CDR3: CATRDREETQYF
J: TRBJ2-5
V: TRBV24-1

CDR3: CAISPGGQGGGEQFF
J: TRBJ2-1
V: TRBV10-3

CDR3: CASSRDRATSTDTQYF
J: TRBJ2-3
V: TRBV12-3/TRBV12-4

CDR3: CASSLERASVNEQFF
J: TRBJ2-1
V: TRBV7-3

CDR3: CASSQVGAAEQYF
J: TRBJ2-7
V: TRBV14

CDR3: CASRKGFNSHQPQHF
J: TRBJ1-5
V: TRBV28

CDR3: CASSLSRMSGANVLTF
J: TRBJ2-6
V: TRBV28

CDR3: CASSQETGASTDTQYF
J: TRBJ2-3
V: TRBV3-1

CDR3: CASRPQGPTRATNYGYTF
J: TRBJ1-2
V: TRBV27

CDR3: CASSYGPKNQPQHF
J: TRBJ1-5
V: TRBV6-6

CDR3: CASSLGRVSSYNEQFF
J: TRBJ2-1
V: TRBV5-1

CDR3: CASSLSLGYKDATNEKLFF
J: TRBJ1-4
V: TRBV5-6

CDR3: CSVEEGDNYEQYF
J: TRBJ2-7
V: TRBV29-1

CDR3: CASSQEGRGGQFF
J: TRBJ2-1
V: TRBV4-1

CDR3: CASSYPRTSGQETQYF
J: TRBJ2-5
V: TRBV6-2/TRBV6-3

CDR3: CASSLGGWSTEAFF
J: TRBJ1-1
V: TRBV7-9

CDR3: CASSPTGQGKNSPLHF
J: TRBJ1-6
V: TRBV5-1

CDR3: CASSLKPLQETQYF
J: TRBJ2-5
V: TRBV7-2

CDR3: CASSPDSPLHF
J: TRBJ1-6
V: TRBV7-9

CDR3: CASSQAGSGKNIQYF
J: TRBJ2-4
V: TRBV14

CDR3: CAISDRLLAIEQYF
J: TRBJ2-7
V: TRBV10-3

CDR3: CASTYGRGRGTEAFF
J: TRBJ1-1
V: TRBV6-1

CDR3: CASSPQGFSSGSVYEQYF
J: TRBJ2-7
V: TRBV4-3

CDR3: CPSSQDLVSYEQYF
J: TRBJ2-7
V: TRBV4-1

CDR3: CASSPLLPGSTFF
J: TRBJ1-1
V: TRBV19

CDR3: CASSLVGRDEAFF
J: TRBJ1-1
V: TRBV7-9

CDR3: CAWRERNTGELFF
J: TRBJ2-2
V: TRBV6-2/TRBV6-3

CDR3: CASSTAAFYEQYF
J: TRBJ2-7
V: TRBV6-1

CDR3: CASSFSGTTNYGYTF
J: TRBJ1-2
V: TRBV5-1

CDR3: CASSPPSSDTQYF
J: TRBJ2-3
V: TRBV7-3

CDR3: CASGFAGSTEAFF
J: TRBJ1-1
V: TRBV12-5

CDR3: CASSSTGSNYGYTF
J: TRBJ1-2
V: TRBV3-1

CDR3: CSATGVGNQPQHF
J: TRBJ1-5
V: TRBV29-1

CDR3: CASSLTAGGRQDTQYF
J: TRBJ2-3
V: TRBV7-3

CDR3: CASSLELIGEQFF
J: TRBJ2-1
V: TRBV5-1

CDR3: CASSVEGTSWETQYF
J: TRBJ2-5
V: TRBV9

CDR3: CASSEVQDANTGELFF
J: TRBJ2-2
V: TRBV25-1

CDR3: CSVEERDRGYQYF
J: TRBJ2-4
V: TRBV29-1

CDR3: CASFTGTSGYNEQFF
J: TRBJ2-1
V: TRBV6-2/TRBV6-3

CDR3: CATSRGSGNQPQHF
J: TRBJ1-5
V: TRBV15

CDR3: CASSLTLRHEQYF
J: TRBJ2-7
V: TRBV7-9

CDR3: CSATDRDRGPNYGYTF
J: TRBJ1-2
V: TRBV20-1